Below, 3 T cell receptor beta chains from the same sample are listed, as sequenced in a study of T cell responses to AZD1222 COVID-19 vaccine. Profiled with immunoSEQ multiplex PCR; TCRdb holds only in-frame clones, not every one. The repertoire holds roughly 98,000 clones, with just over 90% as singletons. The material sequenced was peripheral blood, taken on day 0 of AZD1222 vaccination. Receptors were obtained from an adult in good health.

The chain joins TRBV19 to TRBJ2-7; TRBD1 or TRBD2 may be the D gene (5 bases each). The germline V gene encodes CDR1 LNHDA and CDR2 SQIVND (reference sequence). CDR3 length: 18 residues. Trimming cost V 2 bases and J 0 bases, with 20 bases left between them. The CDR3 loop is CASSIIGTGLRSSYEQYF. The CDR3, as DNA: TGTGCCAGTAGTATAATAGGGACCGGCCTCCGGAGCTCCTACGAGCAGTACTTC. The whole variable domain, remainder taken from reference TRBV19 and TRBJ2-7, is DGGITQSPKYLFRKEGQNVTLSCEQNLNHDAMYWYRQDPGQGLRLIYYSQIVNDFQKGDIAEGYSVSREKKESFPLTVTSAQKNPTAFYLCASSIIGTGLRSSYEQYFGPGTRLTVT.

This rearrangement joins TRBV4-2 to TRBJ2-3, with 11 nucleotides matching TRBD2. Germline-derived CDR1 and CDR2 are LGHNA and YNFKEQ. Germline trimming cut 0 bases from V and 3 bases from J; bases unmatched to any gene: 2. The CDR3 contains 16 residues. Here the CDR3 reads CASSQETSGTTDTQYF. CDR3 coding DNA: TGTGCCAGCAGCCAAGAGACTAGCGGGACGACAGATACGCAGTATTTT.

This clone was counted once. CDR3 region: CASSPGNRPHYGYTF. The CDR3 region has the DNA TGTGCCAGCAGCCCGGGGAACCGCCCGCACTATGGCTACACCTTC. The J gene is TRBJ1-2, the V gene TRBV7-2, with D hard to call. Trimming left V 5 bases short and J 3 bases short, with 16 bases between. Germline CDR1 and CDR2: SGHTA and FQGNSA. This CDR3 contains 15 residues.